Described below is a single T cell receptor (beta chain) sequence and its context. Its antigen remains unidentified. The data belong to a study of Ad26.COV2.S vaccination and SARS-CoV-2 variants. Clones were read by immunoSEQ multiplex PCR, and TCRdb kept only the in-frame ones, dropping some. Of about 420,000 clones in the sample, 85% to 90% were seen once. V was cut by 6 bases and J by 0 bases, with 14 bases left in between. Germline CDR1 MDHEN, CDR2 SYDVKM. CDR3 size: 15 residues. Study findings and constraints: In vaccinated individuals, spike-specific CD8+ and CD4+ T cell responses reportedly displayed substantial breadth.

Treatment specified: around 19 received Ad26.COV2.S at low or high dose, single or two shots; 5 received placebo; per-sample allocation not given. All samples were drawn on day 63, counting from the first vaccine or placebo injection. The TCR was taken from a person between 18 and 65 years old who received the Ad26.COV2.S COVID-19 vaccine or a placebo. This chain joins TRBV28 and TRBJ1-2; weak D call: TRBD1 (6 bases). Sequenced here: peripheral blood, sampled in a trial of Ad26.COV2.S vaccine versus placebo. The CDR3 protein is CASRAGAPSNYGYTF. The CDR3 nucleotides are TGTGCCAGCAGGGCAGGGGCCCCGTCTAACTATGGCTACACCTTC.